This T cell receptor beta chain was captured by sequencing in a study of PD-1 blockade in mismatch repair-deficient tumors. Trimming cost V 1 base and J 2 bases, with 15 bases left between them. CDR1 and CDR2 from the germline V gene are GTSNPN and SVGIG (reference sequence). CDR3 size: 16 residues. Libraries were prepared by immunoSEQ multiplex PCR; TCRdb keeps only in-frame clonotypes and omits some of them. This table holds 100,000 to 150,000 clones, about 88% found once. This sequence was found in an adult with mismatch repair-deficient cancer. This chain links TRBV30 with TRBJ2-1; D is perhaps TRBD2 (6 bases). Sequenced here: peripheral blood, sampled 44 weeks after starting pembrolizumab. CDR3 nucleotide sequence: TGTGCCTGGAGTGATGATACGGGGGATCCCTACAATGAGCAGTTCTTC. Translating gives CAWSDDTGDPYNEQFF.